Sequencing of this T cell receptor (beta chain) was carried out in a study of T cell responses to AZD1222 COVID-19 vaccine. On the study more broadly: Second-dose recipients at about 4 or about 12 weeks were treated as one pooled group.

Study-level points and caveats: The study identified only 6 or 7 AZD1222 recipients as seropositive at baseline. Dominant at 160-218 and 743-854, vaccine-associated CD4 TCRs also spanned spike. Two AZD1222 doses significantly raised spike-specific TCR breadth and depth over controls.

Sequencing used immunoSEQ multiplex PCR; TCRdb keeps in-frame clones, though not all of them. The data hold 70,000 to 90,000 clones, with around 86% observed a single time. Germline V lookup: CDR1 LNHDA, CDR2 SQIVND (reference sequence). CDR3 length equals 15 residues. V was shortened by 5 bases and J by 4 bases, with 17 bases between the two germline ends. As concerns this clone: Its antigen is as yet unknown.

This sample comprised peripheral blood, obtained on day 0 of AZD1222 vaccination. The sequence was obtained from an adult in good health. The gene calls are TRBV19 and TRBJ1-2; the D gene is possibly TRBD1 (5 bases). CDR3 loop: CASSVIAGKGYGYTF. The CDR3 DNA reads TGTGCCAGTAGTGTAATAGCAGGGAAAGGCTATGGCTACACCTTC.